These 12 T cell receptor beta chains were sequenced from one sample in a study of T cells in Graves' hyperthyroidism and ophthalmopathy. There were TCR beta CDR3 regions amplified from RNA transcripts. The HTBI set primed first-round TCR CDR3 RT-PCR. TCRdb re-called the multiplex PCR reads through MiXCR, storing one row per CDR3 protein. The sample includes roughly 550,000 distinct CDR3 sequences, around 16% of them seen just once. Sequenced material: blood. These receptor sequences come from a woman aged 30 to 39 with Graves' ophthalmopathy.

This clonotype was found many times. This rearrangement joins TRBV7-2 to TRBJ2-2; D tentatively fits TRBD1 or TRBD2 (5 bases each). The V and J ends lost 1 base and 1 base respectively, with 10 bases between them. Germline CDR1 SGHTA, CDR2 FQGNSA. CDR3 length equals 16 residues. The CDR3 loop is CASSLVGAGNTGELFF. CDR3 coding DNA: TGTGCCAGCAGCTTAGTCGGGGCGGGGAACACCGGGGAGCTGTTTTTT.

This rearrangement joins TRBV7-8 to TRBJ1-2; D unclear. The CDR3 consists of 15 residues. The germline V gene encodes CDR1 SGHVS and CDR2 FQNEAQ. Trimming stripped 1 base from V and 1 base from J, with 10 bases between. This CDR3 reads CASSLVSGSNYGYTF. For the CDR3, the DNA is TGTGCCAGCAGCTTAGTAAGCGGCAGTAACTATGGCTACACCTTC.

The rearrangement joins TRBV10-3 to TRBJ2-3; 10 bases fit TRBD1. Germline V gives CDR1 ENHRY, CDR2 SYGVKD. V was clipped by 3 bases and J by 4 bases; unmatched bases: 10. This CDR3 has 17 amino acids. The CDR3 reads CAISDRRTGGRPDTQYF. The CDR3 region has the DNA TGTGCCATCAGTGACCGCAGGACAGGGGGGCGTCCAGATACGCAGTATTTT.

This clonotype has more than one count but fewer than ten. The V call is TRBV6-1, the J call TRBJ1-2; possibly TRBD1 for D (6 bases). CDR1 and CDR2 (germline): MNHNS, SASEGT. This CDR3 region has 17 residues. V was trimmed by 1 base and J by 5 bases, leaving 20 bases between them. The CDR3 protein is CASSEVVWGAAAYGYTF. CDR3 nucleotide sequence: TGTGCCAGCAGTGAAGTGGTGTGGGGGGCGGCCGCTTATGGCTACACCTTC.

This clonotype was seen more than once but under ten times. This sequence joins TRBV29-1 and TRBJ2-1, with 13 bases that match TRBD2. Germline values: CDR1 SQVTM, CDR2 ANQGSEA. The CDR3 is 14 amino acids. The junction had 1 base not matched to a gene; V was cut back by 6 bases and J by 2 bases. This CDR3 is CSVGLAGTYNEQFF. CDR3 in DNA: TGCAGCGTGGGACTAGCGGGAACCTACAATGAGCAGTTCTTC.

The table lists this clonotype with a few counts. The chain is built from TRBV19 and TRBJ2-7, with D perhaps matching TRBD2 (5 bases). The CDR3 has 15 amino acids. V lost 5 bases and J 5 bases, leaving 19 bases between the germline ends. Germline V gene sequence: CDR1 LNHDA, CDR2 SQIVND (reference sequence). CDR3 sequence: CASSPLPPERDEQYF. Here the CDR3 DNA reads TGTGCCAGTAGTCCTCTCCCACCAGAGAGGGACGAGCAGTACTTC. The full variable domain, its missing parts supplied by reference TRBV19 and TRBJ2-7, is DGGITQSPKYLFRKEGQNVTLSCEQNLNHDAMYWYRQDPGQGLRLIYYSQIVNDFQKGDIAEGYSVSREKKESFPLTVTSAQKNPTAFYLCASSPLPPERDEQYFGPGTRLTVT.

The chain couples TRBV5-1 to TRBJ2-6; D unresolved. The length of the CDR3 is 15 residues. V lost 4 bases to trimming and J lost 1 base, with 9 bases between them. Germline assignment: CDR1 SGHRS and CDR2 YFSETQ. CDR3 nucleotide sequence: TGCGCCAGCAGCCCCTACATGTCTGGGGCCAACGTCCTGACTTTC. Translation gives CASSPYMSGANVLTF.

The gene calls are TRBV20-1 and TRBJ2-6, with 8 bases fitting TRBD2. The CDR3 covers 16 residues. V was pared by 6 bases and J by 0 bases, with 7 bases of the junction left unmatched. The germline V gene encodes CDR1 DFQATT and CDR2 SNEGSKA (reference sequence). The CDR3 is CSALAGGSSGANVLTF. CDR3 nucleotides: TGCAGTGCGTTGGCGGGGGGAAGCTCTGGGGCCAACGTCCTGACTTTC.

This clonotype appeared many times. The genes are TRBV12-3 or TRBV12-4 and TRBJ1-2; D unresolved. Between the trimmed V and J ends, which lost 1 base and 4 bases, there was a span of 7 bases. This CDR3 spans 13 amino acids. The CDR3 nucleotides read TGTGCCAGCAGTTTAGAGGGCCTCTATGGCTACACCTTC. Protein: CASSLEGLYGYTF.

Only a few counts were recorded for this clonotype. The rearrangement links TRBV19 to TRBJ2-7; unclear D gene. Trimming stripped 9 bases from V and 2 bases from J, with 11 bases between. Germline V lookup: CDR1 LNHDA, CDR2 SQIVND (reference sequence). The CDR3 extends over 12 amino acids. CDR3 sequence: CASADGAYEQYF. In nucleotides, the CDR3 is TGTGCCAGCGCGGACGGAGCCTACGAGCAGTACTTC.

The V and J genes are TRBV24-1 and TRBJ2-1, with 10 bases matching TRBD1. Germline assignment: CDR1 KGHDR and CDR2 SFDVKD. Germline trimming cut 9 bases from V and 8 bases from J; bases unmatched to any gene: 9. The CDR3 totals 14 residues. CDR3 residues: CATPGTGATDEQFF. CDR3 nucleotides: TGTGCCACCCCCGGGACAGGGGCTACGGATGAGCAGTTCTTC.

Only a few counts were recorded for this clonotype. The chain joins TRBV19 to TRBJ2-7; TRBD1 agrees at 9 bases. This CDR3 region has 14 residues. Germline V gene sequence: CDR1 LNHDA, CDR2 SQIVND (reference sequence). V lost 5 bases to trimming and J lost 0 bases; unmatched junction nucleotides: 2. The CDR3 spells CASSGTGNSYEQYF. Here the CDR3 DNA reads TGTGCCAGTAGTGGGACAGGGAACTCCTACGAGCAGTACTTC.